Included here is one T cell receptor (beta chain) sequence, with context. In the original processing: By means of reference gene primer amplification, nucleated cell counts were estimated. Assay used: immunoSEQ multiplex PCR; TCRdb lists only in-frame clones, some missing. V, J and clone size derive from that table, while D and trimming were established from the DNA sequence. The repertoire consists of approximately 75,000 clones, with roughly 84% occurring once and the leading ten covering more than 20%. This specimen belongs to a study of blood T cell repertoires in COVID-19. Background on the study: The study drew acute and convalescent COVID-19 samples from the United States, Italy and Spain. PBMCs, B-cell-depleted T cells, or T cells were the source of the cDNA or gDNA that made up the material.

The receptor was derived from a woman between 45 and 65 years old with acute or convalescent COVID-19. The sample consisted of peripheral blood.

The CDR3 DNA is TGTGCCAGCAGGGCCGGGGGAGGAGGGAATGAGCAGTTCTTC. Amino acids: CASRAGGGGNEQFF. The chain recombines TRBV27 with TRBJ2-1; the D gene is possibly TRBD2 (6 bases). The length of the CDR3 is 14 residues. Germline V gene data show CDR1 as MNHEY and CDR2 as SMNVEV (reference sequence). V was cut by 6 bases and J by 7 bases, with 16 bases left in between.